The rows below give T cell receptor beta chains drawn from one sample of a study of T cell repertoires in cytomegalovirus infection. Via MiXCR, TCRdb re-called the reads, giving one row per CDR3 protein. The repertoire holds about 490,000 distinct CDR3 sequences, with approximately 25% as singletons. The sequencing input was PBMCs. Receptor source: a human donor in good health (CMV status not recorded). Some clones in this sample may be carry-over from other donors' samples. Both conserved end residues are part of each CDR3. D genes are given only for firm matches. Not all rows give a size; the values are once, few, many and, for expanded clones, a class.

j_gene	v_gene	d_gene	abundance	CDR3nt	CDR3aa
TRBJ1-1	TRBV5-4	NA	NA	TGTGCCAGCCCCCGCAGGGGTAGCACTGAAGCTTACTTT	CASPRRGSTEAYF
TRBJ2-1	TRBV7-2	TRBD2	few	TGTGCCAGCAGCACACGTAGCGGGAGCTCCTACAATGAGCAGTTCTTC	CASSTRSGSSYNEQFF
TRBJ2-2	TRBV14	TRBD2	NA	TGTGCCAGCAGCCAAAGACTAGCGGGAGGACCCGGGGAGCTGTTTTTT	CASSQRLAGGPGELFF
TRBJ1-1	TRBV7-8	NA	NA	TGTGCCAGCAGCCACATGGTGGGCCAGGGGCTGTTTTTTTCGAACACTGAAGCTTTCTTT	CASSHMVGQGLFFSNTEAFF
TRBJ2-5	TRBV7-6	NA	few	TGTGCCAGCAGCTTACGGGGCAGAATTAACAATAACCAAGAGACCCAGTACTTC	CASSLRGRINNNQETQYF
TRBJ2-4	TRBV7-2	NA	few	TGTGCCAGCAGCCTGGTGGAGCGGGACATTCAGTACTTC	CASSLVERDIQYF
TRBJ2-1	TRBV6-6	TRBD2	many	TGTGCCAGCAGTCACCCGACTAGCGGGAGTTCGAATGAGCAGTTCTTC	CASSHPTSGSSNEQFF
TRBJ2-1	TRBV12-3/TRBV12-4	NA	many	TGTGCCAGCAGGGAGATGGGTCTGCCCCACAATGAGCAGTTCTTC	CASREMGLPHNEQFF
TRBJ2-7	TRBV7-2	TRBD2	NA	TGTGCCAGCAGCTTAGCCCCCCTAGCGGGAGTTTACGAGCAGTACTTC	CASSLAPLAGVYEQYF
TRBJ2-1	TRBV6-2/TRBV6-3	TRBD2	NA	TGTGCCAGCAACAAGGGACTAGCGGGAGCTAGTGAGCAGTTCTTC	CASNKGLAGASEQFF
TRBJ1-1	TRBV20-1	NA	NA	TGCAGTGCTGCCGAGGGCTTCTGGCGCAACACTGAAGCTTTCTTT	CSAAEGFWRNTEAFF
TRBJ2-1	TRBV11-2	TRBD2	few	TGTGCCAGCAGCTTAGATTTTCGAGCGGGAGGGCCCCACAATGAGCAGTTCTTC	CASSLDFRAGGPHNEQFF
TRBJ2-5	TRBV7-2	TRBD2	many	TGTGCCAGCAGCTTAGCTTTTCGCGGGGGGGGCGAGTACTTC	CASSLAFRGGGEYF
TRBJ1-5	TRBV28	NA	few	TGTGCCAGCAGTTTCTTGGGGCGGGGGAGCAATCAGCCCCAGCATTTT	CASSFLGRGSNQPQHF
TRBJ2-1	TRBV5-6	TRBD2	NA	TGTGCCAGCAGCCGGGCGGGAGGGTTCTACAATGAGCAGTTCTTC	CASSRAGGFYNEQFF
TRBJ1-5	TRBV6-2/TRBV6-3	NA	few	TGTGCCAGCAGTTTACCGGGACATAAGCCCAATCAGCCCCAGCATTTT	CASSLPGHKPNQPQHF
TRBJ1-1	TRBV6-1	NA	many	TGTGCCAGCAGACAGGGCTTGAACACTGAAGCTTTCTTT	CASRQGLNTEAFF
TRBJ2-4	TRBV7-8	TRBD1	many	TGTGCCAGCAGCTCAGCCGGGACAGATAAAAACATTCAGTACTTC	CASSSAGTDKNIQYF
TRBJ2-1	TRBV5-4	TRBD2	few	TGTGCCAGCAGCCCAGGACTAGCGGGACCCCGTGAGCAGTTCTTC	CASSPGLAGPREQFF
TRBJ2-2	TRBV6-8	TRBD1	few	TGTGCCAGCAGTTACAGGACAGGGGGGGAGCTGTTTTTT	CASSYRTGGELFF
TRBJ1-3	TRBV5-4	TRBD1	few	TGTGCCAGCAGCTTAGACAGGGGAAGTGGAAACACCATATATTTT	CASSLDRGSGNTIYF
TRBJ1-4	TRBV6-5	NA	NA	TGTGCCAGCAGTTACTCCAGACCTGAAAAACTGTTTTTT	CASSYSRPEKLFF
TRBJ1-5	TRBV6-5	NA	NA	TGTGCCAGCAGGCGAGAAGGGGCATCAAGCAATCAGCCCCAGCATTTT	CASRREGASSNQPQHF
TRBJ2-5	TRBV6-6	NA	many	TGTGCCAGCAGCTGGACGGTCCAAGAGACCCAGTACTTC	CASSWTVQETQYF
TRBJ1-1	TRBV27	NA	NA	TGTGCCAGCAGTAGGGGAAGAAGGATGAACACTGAAGCTTTCTTT	CASSRGRRMNTEAFF
TRBJ1-2	TRBV12-3/TRBV12-4	NA	NA	TGTGCCAGCATCCCCCAGGCAAGCAGCTTCCTCTATGGCTACACCTTC	CASIPQASSFLYGYTF
TRBJ2-1	TRBV11-3	TRBD1	NA	TGTGCCAGCAGCTTATCGACGGGACAGGGGCGTAATGAGCAGTTCTTC	CASSLSTGQGRNEQFF
TRBJ1-4	TRBV28	NA	NA	TGTGCCAGCAGTTTCCCGCCTGCAACTAATGAAAAACTGTTTTTT	CASSFPPATNEKLFF
TRBJ1-5	TRBV7-8	TRBD1	many	TGTGCCAGCAGCCAAATCCCGGCGGACAGGGTGGCCAATCAGCCCCAGCATTTT	CASSQIPADRVANQPQHF
TRBJ2-5	TRBV7-9	NA	many	TGTGCCAGCAGCTTCTCAAACCGGGAGACCCAGTACTTC	CASSFSNRETQYF
TRBJ1-2	TRBV20-1	TRBD1	NA	TGCAGTGCTAGAGAAGCTGGGACAGTTTATGGCTACACCTTC	CSAREAGTVYGYTF
TRBJ1-1	TRBV7-2	TRBD1	many	TGTGCCAGCAGCTGGGGGACAGGGGGATACACTGAAGCTTTCTTT	CASSWGTGGYTEAFF
TRBJ1-6	TRBV12-3/TRBV12-4	TRBD1	NA	TGTGCCAGCAGGCCAGTCGCAGGGGGGATCTCACCCCTCCACTTT	CASRPVAGGISPLHF
TRBJ2-1	TRBV6-1	TRBD2	few	TGTGCCAGCAGCCTAACAAGGGCGGGAGCGGCGGATGAGCAGTTCTTC	CASSLTRAGAADEQFF
TRBJ2-2	TRBV7-2	NA	many	TGTGCCAGCAGCTTGATGCTAGTTGGAAACACCGGGGAGCTGTTTTTT	CASSLMLVGNTGELFF
TRBJ2-3	TRBV19	TRBD2	few	TGTGCCAGTACTCGGGGAAGGCGGGAGTTTGGGGATACGCAGTATTTT	CASTRGRREFGDTQYF
TRBJ2-7	TRBV6-2/TRBV6-3	NA	few	TGTGCCAGCAGTTTGACGGGGCTCTCACCCTACGAGCAGTACTTC	CASSLTGLSPYEQYF
TRBJ2-7	TRBV28	NA	few	TGTGCCAGCAGTGCCCACTCGAGCTCCTACGAGCAGTACTTC	CASSAHSSSYEQYF
TRBJ2-2	TRBV5-4	NA	NA	TGTGCCAGCAGCTTGGTGATTGGGCGGGAGAACACCGGGGAGCTGTTTTTT	CASSLVIGRENTGELFF
TRBJ2-1	TRBV29-1	NA	few	TGCAGCGTTGAAGATGAGGCAGTCTACAATGAGCAGTTCTTC	CSVEDEAVYNEQFF
TRBJ1-5	TRBV19	TRBD1	NA	TGTGCCAGTCAAGGGGGGACAGAGAATCAGCCCCAGCATTTT	CASQGGTENQPQHF
TRBJ1-2	TRBV4-2	TRBD1	many	TGTGCCAGCAGCCAAGATCGGGACAGGGGGCCTGGCTACACCTTC	CASSQDRDRGPGYTF
TRBJ1-2	TRBV27	NA	NA	TGTGCCAGCAGTTTATCAAGAGGGTATGGCTACACCTTC	CASSLSRGYGYTF
TRBJ2-3	TRBV20-1	TRBD2	NA	TGCAGTGCTAACCGACTAGCGGACGTCACAGATACGCAGTATTTT	CSANRLADVTDTQYF
TRBJ2-3	TRBV7-9	TRBD2	many	TGTGCCAGCAGCTTAATAGGACTAGCGGGAGGAGATACGCAGTATTTT	CASSLIGLAGGDTQYF
TRBJ2-1	TRBV7-3	TRBD2	many	TGTGCCAGCAGCTCCCGGACTAGATCAGAGCAGTTCTTC	CASSSRTRSEQFF
TRBJ2-1	TRBV5-6	NA	NA	TGTGCCAGCAGCTTTGGAGACCAATACAATGAGCAGTTCTTC	CASSFGDQYNEQFF
TRBJ1-5	TRBV27	TRBD1	few	TGTGCCAGCCGTAACAGGGGGCACACTCAGCCCCAGCATTTT	CASRNRGHTQPQHF
TRBJ1-3	TRBV13	NA	few	TGTGCCAGCACCGCTAGGGTCACAGGGCCTGGAAACACCATATATTTT	CASTARVTGPGNTIYF
TRBJ2-5	TRBV7-2	NA	many	TGTGCCAGCAGCTTAGCTCGCTACGGGACCCAGTACTTC	CASSLARYGTQYF
TRBJ2-3	TRBV7-9	NA	once	TGTGCCAGCAGCACCGGCAGCTCTTTCACAGATACGCAGTATTTT	CASSTGSSFTDTQYF
TRBJ2-1	TRBV12-3/TRBV12-4	TRBD2	NA	TGTGCCAGCACCCCGGGACTAGCGGGTATCGAGCAGTTCTTC	CASTPGLAGIEQFF
TRBJ2-7	TRBV2	NA	NA	TGTGCCAGCAGGCGGGACATTCAACACTTC	CASRRDIQHF
TRBJ1-1	TRBV7-8	NA	many	TGTGCCAGCAGCCAGCGAGGGATGAACACTGAAGCTTTCTTT	CASSQRGMNTEAFF
TRBJ2-1	TRBV15	NA	few	TGTGCCACCAGCAGAGTGGCTAGCGCCCGACCGGACAATGAGCAGTTCTTC	CATSRVASARPDNEQFF
TRBJ2-7	TRBV7-2	TRBD2	many	TGTGCCAGCAGCTTAGACGGGGGAGGGCCCTACGAGCAGTACTTC	CASSLDGGGPYEQYF